This T cell receptor beta chain was identified in a study of cytomegalovirus exposure and HLA in healthy donors. There are 16 residues in the CDR3. The germline gives CDR1 KGHSH, CDR2 LQKENI. The junction had 3 bases not matched to a gene; V was cut back by 1 base and J by 1 base. The PCR employed 60 Vbeta primers together with 13 Jbeta primers. Sequencing used immunoSEQ multiplex PCR; TCRdb keeps in-frame clones, though not all of them. The table includes about 70,000 clones, around 68% detected once. This clonotype was sampled from a man between 35 and 55 years old in good health and CMV-seropositive. The chain couples TRBV18 to TRBJ2-7; TRBD2 aligns across 11 bases. Sequencing input: PBMCs. CDR3 amino acids: CASSPQSSGGSYEQYF. The CDR3 bases are TGTGCCAGCTCACCACAGTCTAGCGGGGGGTCCTACGAGCAGTACTTC.